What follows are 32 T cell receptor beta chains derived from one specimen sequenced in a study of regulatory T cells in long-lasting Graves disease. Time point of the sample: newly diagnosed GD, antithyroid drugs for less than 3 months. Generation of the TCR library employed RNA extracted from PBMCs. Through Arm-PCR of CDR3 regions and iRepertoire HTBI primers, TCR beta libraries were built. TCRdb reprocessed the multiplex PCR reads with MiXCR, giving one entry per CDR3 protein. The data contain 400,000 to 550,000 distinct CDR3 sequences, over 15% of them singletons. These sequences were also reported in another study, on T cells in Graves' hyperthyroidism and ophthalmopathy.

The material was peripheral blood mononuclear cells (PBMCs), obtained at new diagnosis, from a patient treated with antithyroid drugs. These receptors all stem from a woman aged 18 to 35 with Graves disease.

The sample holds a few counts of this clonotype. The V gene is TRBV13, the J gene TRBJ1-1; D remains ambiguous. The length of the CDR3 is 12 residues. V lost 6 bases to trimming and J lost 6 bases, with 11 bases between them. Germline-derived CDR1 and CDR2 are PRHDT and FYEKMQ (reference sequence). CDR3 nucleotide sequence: TGTGCCAGCAGAGAACCAAGTGCTGAAGCTTTCTTT. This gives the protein CASREPSAEAFF.

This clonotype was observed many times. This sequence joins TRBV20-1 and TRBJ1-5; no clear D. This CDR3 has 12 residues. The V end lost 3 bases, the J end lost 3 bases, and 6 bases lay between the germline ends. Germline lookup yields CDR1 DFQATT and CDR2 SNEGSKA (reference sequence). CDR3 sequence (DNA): TGCAGTGCTAGGATGGCCAATCAGCCCCAGCATTTT. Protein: CSARMANQPQHF.

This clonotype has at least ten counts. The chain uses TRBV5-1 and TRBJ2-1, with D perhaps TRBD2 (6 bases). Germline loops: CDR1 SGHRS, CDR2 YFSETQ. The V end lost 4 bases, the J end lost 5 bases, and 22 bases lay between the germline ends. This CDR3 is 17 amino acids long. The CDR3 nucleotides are TGCGCCAGCAGCCCTGGACTATCGCAAGGAATACACAATGAGCAGTTCTTC. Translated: CASSPGLSQGIHNEQFF. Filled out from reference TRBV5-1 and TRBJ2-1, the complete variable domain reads KAGVTQTPRYLIKTRGQQVTLSCSPISGHRSVSWYQQTPGQGLQFLFEYFSETQRNKGNFPGRFSGRQFSNSRSEMNVSTLELGDSALYLCASSPGLSQGIHNEQFFGPGTRLTVL.

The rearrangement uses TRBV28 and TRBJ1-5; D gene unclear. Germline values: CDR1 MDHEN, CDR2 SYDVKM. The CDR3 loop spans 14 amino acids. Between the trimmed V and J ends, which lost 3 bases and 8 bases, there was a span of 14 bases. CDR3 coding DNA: TGTGCCAGCAGTTTTAGGTCGAAGGAGAAGCCCCAGCATTTT. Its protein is CASSFRSKEKPQHF.

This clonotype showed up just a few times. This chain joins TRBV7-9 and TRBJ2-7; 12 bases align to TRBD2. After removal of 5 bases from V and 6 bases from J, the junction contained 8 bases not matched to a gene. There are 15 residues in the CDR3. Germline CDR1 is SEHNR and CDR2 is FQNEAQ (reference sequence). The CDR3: CASSKLAGGYSEQYF. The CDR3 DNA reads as TGTGCCAGCAGCAAACTAGCGGGAGGCTACTCCGAGCAGTACTTC.

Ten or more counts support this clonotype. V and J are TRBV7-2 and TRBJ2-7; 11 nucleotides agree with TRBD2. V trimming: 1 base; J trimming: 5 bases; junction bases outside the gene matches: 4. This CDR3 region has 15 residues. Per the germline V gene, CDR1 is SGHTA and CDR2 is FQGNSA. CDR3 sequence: CASSLDSSGRNEQYF. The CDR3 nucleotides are TGTGCCAGCAGCTTAGACTCTAGCGGGAGGAACGAGCAGTACTTC.

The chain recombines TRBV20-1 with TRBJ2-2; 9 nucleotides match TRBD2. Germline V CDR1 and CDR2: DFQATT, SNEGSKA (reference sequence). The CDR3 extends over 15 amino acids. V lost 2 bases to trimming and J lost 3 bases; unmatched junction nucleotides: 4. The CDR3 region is CSARPTSGYTGELFF. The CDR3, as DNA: TGCAGTGCTAGACCGACTAGCGGTTACACCGGGGAGCTGTTTTTT.

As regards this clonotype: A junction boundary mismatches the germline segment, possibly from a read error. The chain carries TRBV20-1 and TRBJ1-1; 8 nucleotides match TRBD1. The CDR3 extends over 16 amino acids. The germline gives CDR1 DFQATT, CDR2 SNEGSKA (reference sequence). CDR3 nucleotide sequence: TGCGGTGCTAGAATTGGACAGGGCGTAGGGAACACTGAAGCTTTCTTT. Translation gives CGARIGQGVGNTEAFF.

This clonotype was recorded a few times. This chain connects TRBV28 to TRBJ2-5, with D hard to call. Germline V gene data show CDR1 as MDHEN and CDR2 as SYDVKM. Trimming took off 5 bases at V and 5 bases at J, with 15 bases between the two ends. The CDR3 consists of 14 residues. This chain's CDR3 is CASSLGPVGETQYF. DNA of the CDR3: TGTGCCAGCAGTCTCGGTCCCGTGGGGGAGACCCAGTACTTC. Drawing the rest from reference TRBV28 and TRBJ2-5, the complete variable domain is DVKVTQSSRYLVKRTGEKVFLECVQDMDHENMFWYRQDPGLGLRLIYFSYDVKMKEKGDIPEGYSVSREKKERFSLILESASTNQTSMYLCASSLGPVGETQYFGPGTRLLVL.

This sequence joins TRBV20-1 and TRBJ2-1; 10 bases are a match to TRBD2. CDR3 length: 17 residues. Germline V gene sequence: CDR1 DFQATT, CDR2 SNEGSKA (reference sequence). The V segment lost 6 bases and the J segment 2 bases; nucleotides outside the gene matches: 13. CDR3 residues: CSAPNPGTSEAYNEQFF. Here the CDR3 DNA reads TGCAGTGCGCCGAACCCCGGGACTAGCGAAGCCTACAATGAGCAGTTCTTC.

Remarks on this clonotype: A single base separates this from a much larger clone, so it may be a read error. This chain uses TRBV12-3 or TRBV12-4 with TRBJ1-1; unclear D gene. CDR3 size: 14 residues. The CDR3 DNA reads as TGTGCCGGCAGCCCCACGCGGCGACTCACTGAAGCTTTCTTT. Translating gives CAGSPTRRLTEAFF.

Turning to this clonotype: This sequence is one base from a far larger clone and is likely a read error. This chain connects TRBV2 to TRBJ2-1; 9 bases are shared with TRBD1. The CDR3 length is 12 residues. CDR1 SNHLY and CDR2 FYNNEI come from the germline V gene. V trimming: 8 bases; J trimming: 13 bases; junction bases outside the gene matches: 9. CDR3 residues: CASGDRAETQFF. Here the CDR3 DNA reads TGTGCCAGCGGGGACAGGGCGGAGACCCAGTTCTTC.

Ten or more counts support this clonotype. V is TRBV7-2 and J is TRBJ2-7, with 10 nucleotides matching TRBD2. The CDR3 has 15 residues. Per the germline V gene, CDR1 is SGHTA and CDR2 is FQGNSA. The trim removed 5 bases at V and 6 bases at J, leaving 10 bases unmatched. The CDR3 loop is CASSPILAGVGEQYF. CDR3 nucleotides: TGTGCCAGCAGCCCTATTCTAGCGGGAGTGGGCGAGCAGTACTTC.

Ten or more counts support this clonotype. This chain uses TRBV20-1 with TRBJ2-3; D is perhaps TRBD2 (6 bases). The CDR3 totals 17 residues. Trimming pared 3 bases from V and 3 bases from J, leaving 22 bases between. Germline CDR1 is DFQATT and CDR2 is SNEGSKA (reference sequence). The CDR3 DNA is TGCAGTGCTAGTGGGTTCGGGACTTCCTATGGGACAGATACGCAGTATTTT. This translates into CSASGFGTSYGTDTQYF.

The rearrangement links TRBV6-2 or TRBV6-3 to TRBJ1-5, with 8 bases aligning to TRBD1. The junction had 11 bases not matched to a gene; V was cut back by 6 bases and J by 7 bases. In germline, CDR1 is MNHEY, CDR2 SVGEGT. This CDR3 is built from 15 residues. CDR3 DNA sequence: TGTGCCAGCAGCCGCCTCGGACAGGGTAGCCAGCCCCAGCATTTT. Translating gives CASSRLGQGSQPQHF.

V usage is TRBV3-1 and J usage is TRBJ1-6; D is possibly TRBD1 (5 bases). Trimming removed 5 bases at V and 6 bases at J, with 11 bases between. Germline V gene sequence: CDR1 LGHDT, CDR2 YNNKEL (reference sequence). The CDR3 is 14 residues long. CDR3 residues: CASSKTAGNSPLHF. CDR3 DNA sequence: TGTGCCAGCAGCAAGACAGCGGGTAATTCACCCCTCCACTTT.

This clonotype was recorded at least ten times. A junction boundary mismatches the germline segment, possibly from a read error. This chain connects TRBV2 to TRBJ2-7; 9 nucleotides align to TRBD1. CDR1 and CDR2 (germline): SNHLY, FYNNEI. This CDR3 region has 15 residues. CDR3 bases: TGTGCCAGCAGACCCCCGGGACAGGGCTCCTACGGGCAGTACTTC. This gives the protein CASRPPGQGSYGQYF.

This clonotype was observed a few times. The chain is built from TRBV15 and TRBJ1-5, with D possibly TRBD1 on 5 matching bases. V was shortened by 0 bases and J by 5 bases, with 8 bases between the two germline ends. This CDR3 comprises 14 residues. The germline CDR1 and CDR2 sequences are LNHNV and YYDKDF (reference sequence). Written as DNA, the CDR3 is TGTGCCACCAGCAGAGATTTAGGGGATCAGCCCCAGCATTTT. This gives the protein CATSRDLGDQPQHF. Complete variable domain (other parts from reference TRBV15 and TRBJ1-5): DAMVIQNPRYQVTQFGKPVTLSCSQTLNHNVMYWYQQKSSQAPKLLFHYYDKDFNNEADTPDNFQSRRPNTSFCFLDIRSPGLGDTAMYLCATSRDLGDQPQHFGDGTRLSIL.

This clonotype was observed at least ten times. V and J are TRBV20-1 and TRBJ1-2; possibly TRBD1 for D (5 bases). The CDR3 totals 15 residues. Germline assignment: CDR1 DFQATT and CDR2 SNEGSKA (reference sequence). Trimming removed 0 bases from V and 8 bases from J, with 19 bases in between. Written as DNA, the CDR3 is TGCAGTGCTAGAGATATTGGCAGGGTCTTTGAGGGCTACACCTTC. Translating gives CSARDIGRVFEGYTF.

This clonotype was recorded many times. CDR3 in DNA: TGTGCCAGCAGTTTGCCGACGAATGAGCAGTTCTTC. It is translated as CASSLPTNEQFF. This sequence joins TRBV6-8 and TRBJ2-1; no firm D call. Germline V gene sequence: CDR1 MNHGY, CDR2 SAAAGT. CDR3 length: 12 residues. Trimming shortened V by 4 bases and J by 7 bases, and 8 bases separated the two germline ends.

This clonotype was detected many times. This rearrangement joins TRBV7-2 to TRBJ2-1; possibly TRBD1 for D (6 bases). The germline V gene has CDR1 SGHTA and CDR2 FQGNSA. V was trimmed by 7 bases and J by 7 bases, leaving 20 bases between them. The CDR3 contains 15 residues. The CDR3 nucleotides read TGTGCCAGCACCACACGGTCCAGGACAGCTAATGAGCAGTTCTTC. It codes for CASTTRSRTANEQFF.

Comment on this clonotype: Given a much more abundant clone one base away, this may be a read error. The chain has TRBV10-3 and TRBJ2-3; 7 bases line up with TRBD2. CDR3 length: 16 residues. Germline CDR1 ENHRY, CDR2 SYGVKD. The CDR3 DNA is TGTGGCATCAGTGAGGCTAGCGGAGGCAGCACAGATACGCAGTATTTT. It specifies CGISEASGGSTDTQYF.

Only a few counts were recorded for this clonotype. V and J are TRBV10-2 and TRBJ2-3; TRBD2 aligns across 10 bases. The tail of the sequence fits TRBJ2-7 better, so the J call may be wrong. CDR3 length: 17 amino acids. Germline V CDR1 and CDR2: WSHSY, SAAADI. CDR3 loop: CASSEFTSGTSSYEQYF. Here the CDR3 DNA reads TGCGCCAGCAGTGAGTTTACTAGCGGGACTAGCTCCTACGAGCAGTACTTC.

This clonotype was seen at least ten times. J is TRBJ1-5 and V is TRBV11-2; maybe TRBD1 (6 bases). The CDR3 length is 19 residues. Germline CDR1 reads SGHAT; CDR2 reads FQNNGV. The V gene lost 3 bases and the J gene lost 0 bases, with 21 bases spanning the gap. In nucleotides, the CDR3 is TGTGCCAGCAGCTTGGCCGTGGGGTCCGGGACACTTAGCAATCAGCCCCAGCATTTT. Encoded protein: CASSLAVGSGTLSNQPQHF.

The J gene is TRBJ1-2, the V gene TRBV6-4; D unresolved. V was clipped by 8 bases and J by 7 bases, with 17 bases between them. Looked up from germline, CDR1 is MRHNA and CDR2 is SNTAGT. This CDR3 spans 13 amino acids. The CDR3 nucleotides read TGTGCCAGCGGTCCCGCCCTGGACGGTGGCTACACCTTC. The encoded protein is CASGPALDGGYTF.

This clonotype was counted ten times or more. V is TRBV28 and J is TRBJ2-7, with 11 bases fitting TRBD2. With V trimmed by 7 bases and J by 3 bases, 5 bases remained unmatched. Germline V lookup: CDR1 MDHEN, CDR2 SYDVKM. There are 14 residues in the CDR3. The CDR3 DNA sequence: TGTGCCAGCATAGCGGGAGGGCCGGGCTACGAGCAGTACTTC. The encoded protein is CASIAGGPGYEQYF.

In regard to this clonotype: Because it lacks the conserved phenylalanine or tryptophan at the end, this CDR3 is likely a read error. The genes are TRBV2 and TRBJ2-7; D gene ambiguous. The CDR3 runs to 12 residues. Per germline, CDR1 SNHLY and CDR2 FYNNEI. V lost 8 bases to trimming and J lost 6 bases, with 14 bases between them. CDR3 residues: CASFIAVVEQYS. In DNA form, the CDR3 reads TGTGCCAGCTTCATCGCTGTTGTCGAGCAGTACTCC.

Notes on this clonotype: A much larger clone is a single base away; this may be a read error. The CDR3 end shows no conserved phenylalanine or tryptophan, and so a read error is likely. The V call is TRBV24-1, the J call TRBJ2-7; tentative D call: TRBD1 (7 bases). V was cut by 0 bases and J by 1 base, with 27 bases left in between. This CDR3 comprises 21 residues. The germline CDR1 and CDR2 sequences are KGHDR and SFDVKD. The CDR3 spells CATSDLQGDPLGQGGSYEQYL. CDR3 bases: TGTGCCACCAGTGATTTGCAAGGAGATCCTCTCGGGCAGGGGGGTTCCTACGAGCAGTACCTC.

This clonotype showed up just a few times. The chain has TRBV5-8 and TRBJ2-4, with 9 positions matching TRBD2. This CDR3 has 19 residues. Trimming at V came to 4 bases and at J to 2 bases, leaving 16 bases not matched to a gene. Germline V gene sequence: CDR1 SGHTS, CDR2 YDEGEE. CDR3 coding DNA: TGTGCCAGCAGCGCCCGTGTGTTCAGGCGGGAGGGGTCCAAAAACATTCAGTACTTC. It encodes CASSARVFRREGSKNIQYF.

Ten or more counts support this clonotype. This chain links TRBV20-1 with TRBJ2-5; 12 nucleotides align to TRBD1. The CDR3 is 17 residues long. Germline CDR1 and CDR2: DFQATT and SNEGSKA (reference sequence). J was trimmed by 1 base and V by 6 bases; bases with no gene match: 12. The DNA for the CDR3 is TGCAGTGCCACCGGGACAGGGGGCGCTGGGCCCCAAGAGACCCAGTACTTC. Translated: CSATGTGGAGPQETQYF.

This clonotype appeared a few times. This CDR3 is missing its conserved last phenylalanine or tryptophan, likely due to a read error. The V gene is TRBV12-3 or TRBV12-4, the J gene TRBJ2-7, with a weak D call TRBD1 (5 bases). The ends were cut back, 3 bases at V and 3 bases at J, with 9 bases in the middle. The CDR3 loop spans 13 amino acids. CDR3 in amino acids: CASSFRADYEQYL. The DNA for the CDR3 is TGTGCCAGCAGTTTCAGGGCGGACTACGAGCAGTACCTC.

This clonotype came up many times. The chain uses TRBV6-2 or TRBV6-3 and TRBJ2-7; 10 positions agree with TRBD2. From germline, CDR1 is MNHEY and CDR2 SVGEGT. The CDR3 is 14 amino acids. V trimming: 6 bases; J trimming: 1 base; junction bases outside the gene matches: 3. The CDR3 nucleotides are TGTGCCAGCAGCCAGCGGGAGGGGTCCTACGAGCAGTACTTC. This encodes CASSQREGSYEQYF.